Below, 30 T cell receptor beta chains from the same sample are listed, as sequenced in a study of Graves' ophthalmopathy and Graves' hyperthyroidism (dated by TCRdb to 2016 to 2018). For sequencing, an Illumina HiSeq 2000 was employed. For repertoire sequencing, the TCR beta CDR3 regions were amplified from RNA transcripts. HTBI primers and the Qiagen OneStep RT-PCR kit were used in a first-round RT-PCR, which was followed by a second-round multiplex PCR, size selection and purification. TCRdb trimmed the raw reads at Q25, called clones with MiXCR and kept productive beta chains. Merged by CDR3 protein, the rows form single entries marked with the most common genes and DNA. Here the sample has some 390,000 distinct CDR3 sequences; approximately 16% occur a single time. The ten largest make up around 1.4% of the sample. The specimen was peripheral blood. The source of these receptors is a woman younger than 35 with Graves' ophthalmopathy. Donor details come from another sample of the same person, matched by shared clones.

This clonotype showed up many times. This rearrangement joins TRBV6-4 to TRBJ2-3; TRBD2 aligns across 9 bases. The CDR3 runs 16 residues. Germline V CDR1 and CDR2: MRHNA, SNTAGT. The junction had 1 base not matched to a gene; V was cut back by 0 bases and J by 0 bases. The CDR3 DNA is TGTGCCAGCAGTGACTCAGCGGGGGGTAGCACAGATACGCAGTATTTT. It translates to CASSDSAGGSTDTQYF.

This clonotype was detected many times. The J gene is TRBJ2-5, the V gene TRBV10-2; a possible D gene is TRBD2 (6 bases). The V gene's germline CDR1 is WSHSY and CDR2 SAAADI. The CDR3 runs to 12 residues. The V end was cut by 10 bases, the J end by 5 bases, with 14 bases between. The CDR3 bases are TGCGCCACCGGCGGGGTTGCGGAGACCCAGTACTTC. Translated, it gives CATGGVAETQYF.

The table lists this clonotype with many counts. J is TRBJ1-5 and V is TRBV6-1; 7 positions match TRBD1. Germline CDR1 and CDR2: MNHNS and SASEGT. Trimming took 2 bases from V and 0 from J; bases not matched to a gene: 7. CDR3 length: 17 residues. The CDR3 is CASSERRQGYSNQPQHF. CDR3 in DNA: TGTGCCAGCAGTGAAAGGAGACAGGGTTATAGCAATCAGCCCCAGCATTTT.

The V gene is TRBV12-3 or TRBV12-4, the J gene TRBJ1-6; TRBD1 agrees at 7 bases. V shed 6 bases, J shed 7 bases, and the junction held 3 bases outside the gene matches. CDR3 length: 13 residues. The CDR3 nucleotides read TGTGCCAGCAGACAGGGGACGAATTCACCCCTCCACTTT. Translating it yields CASRQGTNSPLHF.

This clonotype was detected ten times or more. The chain uses TRBV5-4 and TRBJ1-2; D remains ambiguous. The CDR3 has 13 residues. Trimming shortened V by 0 bases and J by 8 bases, and 11 bases separated the two germline ends. The germline gives CDR1 SGHNT, CDR2 YYREEE (reference sequence). The CDR3 DNA sequence: TGTGCCAGCAGCTTGGTGCAGCTCGGGGGCTACACCTTC. This codes for CASSLVQLGGYTF.

The sample holds many counts of this clonotype. The rearrangement links TRBV20-1 to TRBJ1-1, with D possibly being TRBD1 (6 bases). V gave up 4 bases and J gave up 4 bases, with 13 bases separating them. In germline, CDR1 is DFQATT, CDR2 SNEGSKA (reference sequence). The CDR3 is 13 amino acids. CDR3 residues: CSAIGGRLTEAFF. The CDR3 coding sequence is TGCAGTGCTATAGGGGGGCGCCTCACTGAAGCTTTCTTT.

This clonotype has more than one count but fewer than ten. This chain links TRBV7-2 with TRBJ1-1; possibly TRBD1 for D (5 bases). Germline CDR1 and CDR2: SGHTA and FQGNSA. CDR3 size: 16 residues. Trimming took 0 bases from V and 4 from J, leaving 15 bases between them. The CDR3 DNA is TGTGCCAGCAGCTTAGCGGGGCAGGCCGTAGGCACTGAAGCTTTCTTT. As protein: CASSLAGQAVGTEAFF.

At least ten counts were recorded for this clonotype. V usage is TRBV24-1 and J usage is TRBJ2-5; D gene uncertain. V lost 3 bases and J lost 3, with 10 bases in between. From germline, CDR1 is KGHDR and CDR2 SFDVKD. The CDR3 has 14 residues. The CDR3 region has the DNA TGTGCCACCAGTGATAGTGGGCAGAAAGAGACCCAGTACTTC. Translating it yields CATSDSGQKETQYF.

This clonotype was seen repeatedly, ten times or more. The chain combines TRBV25-1 with TRBJ1-3; 9 bases align to TRBD1. The CDR3 is made up of 14 amino acids. The germline CDR1 and CDR2 sequences are MGHDK and SYGVNS. Germline trimming cut 7 bases from V and 3 bases from J; bases unmatched to any gene: 4. CDR3 nucleotides: TGTGCCAGCACCGGGACAGGGATTGGAAACACCATATATTTT. Translating it yields CASTGTGIGNTIYF.

CDR3: CASSPRGLHQETQYF. The CDR3 DNA sequence: TGTGCCAGCAGTCCCCGGGGGCTGCACCAAGAGACCCAGTACTTC. The chain links TRBV27 to TRBJ2-5; D assignment may be TRBD1 or TRBD2 (6 bases each). The CDR3 sequence is 15 residues long. Germline V CDR1 and CDR2: MNHEY, SMNVEV (reference sequence). V lost 5 bases and J 0 bases, leaving 13 bases between the germline ends.

Ten or more counts support this clonotype. Here the CDR3 DNA reads TGTGCCAGCAGTGCGATTCATGGACATCGCGAGCAGTACTTC. Amino acids: CASSAIHGHREQYF. J is TRBJ2-7 and V is TRBV6-1; possibly TRBD1 for D (5 bases). Germline values: CDR1 MNHNS, CDR2 SASEGT. This CDR3 spans 14 amino acids. V lost 4 bases and J 6 bases, leaving 16 bases between the germline ends.

This clonotype was seen repeatedly, ten times or more. This chain joins TRBV28 and TRBJ2-5; D may match TRBD1 or TRBD2 (5 bases each). The CDR3 is made up of 15 amino acids. In germline, CDR1 is MDHEN, CDR2 SYDVKM. Trimming removed 6 bases from V and 5 bases from J, with 19 bases in between. CDR3 in DNA: TGTGCCAGCAGGCACCGACAGCCGGGCGGGGAGACCCAGTACTTC. This encodes CASRHRQPGGETQYF.

The V gene is TRBV11-1, the J gene TRBJ1-1; TRBD1 agrees at 7 bases. The CDR3 extends over 14 amino acids. In germline, CDR1 is SGHAT, CDR2 FQDESV (reference sequence). Germline trimming cut 5 bases from V and 3 bases from J; bases unmatched to any gene: 6. DNA for the CDR3: TGTGCCAGCAGCCTATACACAGGGGACACTGAAGCTTTCTTT. Residues: CASSLYTGDTEAFF.

This clonotype was picked up many times. V and J are TRBV10-3 and TRBJ1-2, with D uncertain. The CDR3 covers 14 residues. From germline, CDR1 is ENHRY and CDR2 SYGVKD. The V end lost 0 bases, the J end lost 1 base, and 6 bases lay between the germline ends. The CDR3 DNA reads as TGTGCCATCAGTGAGTCGGCGAGTAACTATGGCTACACCTTC. It encodes CAISESASNYGYTF.

This clonotype occurred many times. The rearrangement uses TRBV30 and TRBJ2-7; D may match TRBD1 or TRBD2 (5 bases each). The germline V gene has CDR1 GTSNPN and CDR2 SVGIG (reference sequence). The CDR3 spans 13 residues. Trimming removed 7 bases at V and 3 bases at J, with 16 bases between. In DNA, the CDR3 is TGTGCCTCCTCCGAGGGGCTAGGCTACGAGCAGTACTTC. It encodes CASSEGLGYEQYF. The variable domain in full, completed from reference TRBV30 and TRBJ2-7, reads SQTIHQWPATLVQPVGSPLSLECTVEGTSNPNLYWYRQAAGRGLQLLFYSVGIGQISSEVPQNLSASRPQDRQFILSSKKLLLSDSGFYLCASSEGLGYEQYFGPGTRLTVT.

Points on this clonotype: At one boundary the junction diverges from the germline segment, which might be a read error. This sequence joins TRBV18 and TRBJ2-5; possibly TRBD1 for D (6 bases). CDR3 length equals 14 residues. Germline lookup yields CDR1 KGHSH and CDR2 LQKENI. The CDR3 coding sequence is TGTGCCAGCTCTCCAGCGACAGGTTGGCAGGGGAAAGAATTC. As protein: CASSPATGWQGKEF.

There are many counts of this clonotype. This rearrangement joins TRBV7-3 to TRBJ2-7, with a possible D match to TRBD2 (6 bases). This CDR3 is built from 14 residues. V was pared by 0 bases and J by 2 bases, with 8 bases between. Germline V gene sequence: CDR1 SGHTA, CDR2 FQGTGA. CDR3 sequence (DNA): TGTGCCAGCAGCTTAACTGCGGGGACCTACGAGCAGTACTTC. Protein: CASSLTAGTYEQYF.

This clonotype was counted at least ten times. The J gene is TRBJ2-7, the V gene TRBV20-1, with 9 bases matching TRBD2. The germline V gene has CDR1 DFQATT and CDR2 SNEGSKA (reference sequence). The CDR3 consists of 16 residues. Unmatched junction bases numbered 10, after V lost 4 bases and J lost 0 bases. The CDR3 protein is CSAIGGGGISSYEQYF. The CDR3 nucleotides are TGCAGTGCTATCGGCGGGGGGGGGATTAGCTCCTACGAGCAGTACTTC.

This clonotype was counted at least ten times. V usage is TRBV18 and J usage is TRBJ1-1; D is unresolved. The CDR3 length is 14 residues. Per the germline V gene, CDR1 is KGHSH and CDR2 is LQKENI. V lost 3 bases and J lost 3, with 11 bases in between. Here the CDR3 DNA reads TGTGCCAGCTCACCCTTGAGTGGTGACACTGAAGCTTTCTTT. It codes for CASSPLSGDTEAFF. The full variable domain, with the rest looked up from reference TRBV18 and TRBJ1-1, is NAGVMQNPRHLVRRRGQEARLRCSPMKGHSHVYWYRQLPEEGLKFMVYLQKENIIDESGMPKERFSAEFPKEGPSILRIQQVVRGDSAAYFCASSPLSGDTEAFFGQGTRLTVV.

The chain links TRBV29-1 to TRBJ1-1; the D gene is possibly TRBD1 (5 bases). The V gene's germline CDR1 is SQVTM and CDR2 ANQGSEA. With 0 bases removed from V and 3 bases from J, the gap between germline ends came to 14 bases. This CDR3 spans 15 amino acids. CDR3 coding DNA: TGCAGCGTTGAAGATCCCGCAGGGAGGCACACTGAAGCTTTCTTT. Amino acid sequence: CSVEDPAGRHTEAFF.

This clonotype appeared many times. J is TRBJ2-7 and V is TRBV6-5; TRBD2 agrees at 7 bases. The CDR3 contains 18 residues. Per the germline V gene, CDR1 is MNHEY and CDR2 is SVGAGI. With V trimmed by 2 bases and J by 7 bases, 20 bases remained unmatched. CDR3 amino acids: CASSYTGREYFRAGEQYF. CDR3 in DNA: TGTGCCAGCAGTTACACCGGGAGAGAGTACTTTAGAGCGGGGGAGCAGTACTTC.

This chain uses TRBV28 with TRBJ2-2; D remains ambiguous. The CDR3 totals 11 residues. The germline V gene has CDR1 MDHEN and CDR2 SYDVKM. V lost 10 bases and J lost 4, with 7 bases in between. CDR3 loop: CAISSTGELFF. The CDR3 coding sequence is TGTGCCATCTCAAGCACCGGGGAGCTGTTTTTT. The complete variable domain, with remaining parts taken from reference TRBV28 and TRBJ2-2, reads DVKVTQSSRYLVKRTGEKVFLECVQDMDHENMFWYRQDPGLGLRLIYFSYDVKMKEKGDIPEGYSVSREKKERFSLILESASTNQTSMYLCAISSTGELFFGEGSRLTVL.

The chain joins TRBV15 to TRBJ2-5; no reliable D call. Between the trimmed V and J ends, which lost 3 bases and 1 base, there was a span of 15 bases. In germline, CDR1 is LNHNV, CDR2 YYDKDF (reference sequence). The CDR3 covers 16 residues. This CDR3 reads CATSSADSLAQETQYF. As DNA, the CDR3 is TGTGCCACCAGCAGCGCTGATTCGTTGGCCCAAGAGACCCAGTACTTC.

Many counts were recorded for this clonotype. This chain uses TRBV29-1 with TRBJ2-7; the match to TRBD1 covers 11 bases. V trimming: 4 bases; J trimming: 5 bases; junction bases outside the gene matches: 4. The CDR3 is 13 residues long. CDR1 and CDR2 from the germline V gene are SQVTM and ANQGSEA. The chain's CDR3 is CSVGGQGANEQYF. DNA for the CDR3: TGCAGCGTTGGAGGACAGGGGGCCAACGAGCAGTACTTC.

This clonotype occurred many times. V and J are TRBV6-5 and TRBJ2-7, with D unresolved. Germline assignment: CDR1 MNHEY and CDR2 SVGAGI. CDR3 length: 14 amino acids. Trimming stripped 3 bases from V and 9 bases from J, with 18 bases between. CDR3 sequence (DNA): TGTGCCAGCAGTTATATGGGCCCTAACCTCGGGCAGTACTTC. Translation gives CASSYMGPNLGQYF.

This clonotype was picked up many times. The chain's CDR3 is CASEIGEGDGNQPQHF. Written as DNA, the CDR3 is TGTGCCAGCGAAATTGGGGAGGGGGATGGAAATCAGCCCCAGCATTTT. The chain couples TRBV6-2 or TRBV6-3 to TRBJ1-5, with a possible D match to TRBD1 (6 bases). V was shortened by 8 bases and J by 4 bases, with 21 bases between the two germline ends. The CDR3 has 16 amino acids. Germline assignment: CDR1 MNHEY and CDR2 SVGEGT.

This clonotype was seen ten or more times. The CDR3 protein is CATSAGSYEQYF. As DNA, the CDR3 is TGTGCCACCAGTGCCGGTTCCTACGAGCAGTACTTC. The chain combines TRBV24-1 with TRBJ2-7, with D unresolved. The germline V and J ends were trimmed by 5 bases and 1 base, with 5 bases remaining between them. CDR3 length equals 12 residues. The germline V gene encodes CDR1 KGHDR and CDR2 SFDVKD.

This clonotype was detected ten times or more. This may arise from a read error, as a much more abundant clone is one base away. The chain employs TRBV27 and TRBJ2-2; unclear D gene. CDR3 length: 14 amino acids. CDR1 MNHEY and CDR2 SMNVEV come from the germline V gene (reference sequence). The V gene lost 1 base and the J gene lost 1 base, with 4 bases spanning the gap. The CDR3 is CASSLYGNTGELFF. As DNA, the CDR3 is TGTGCCAGCAGTTTATATGGGAACACCGGGGAGCTGTTTTTT.

There are a few counts of this clonotype. V gene TRBV7-3 combines with J gene TRBJ1-6; D remains unclear. Looked up from germline, CDR1 is SGHTA and CDR2 is FQGTGA. The CDR3 totals 14 residues. The germline V and J ends were trimmed by 1 base and 7 bases, with 8 bases remaining between them. The DNA of the CDR3 is TGTGCCAGCAGCTTAAGCTATGGCAATTCACCCCTCCACTTT. Translating gives CASSLSYGNSPLHF. The whole variable domain, remainder taken from reference TRBV7-3 and TRBJ1-6, is GAGVSQTPSNKVTEKGKYVELRCDPISGHTALYWYRQSLGQGPEFLIYFQGTGAADDSGLPNDRFFAVRPEGSVSTLKIQRTERGDSAVYLCASSLSYGNSPLHFGNGTRLTVT.

This clonotype was seen ten or more times. V gene TRBV10-3 combines with J gene TRBJ2-5; the match to TRBD1 covers 10 bases. The CDR3 loop spans 15 amino acids. J lost 5 bases, V lost 4 bases, and 7 bases had no gene match. CDR1 ENHRY and CDR2 SYGVKD come from the germline V gene. The CDR3 sequence is CAISGLDRGQETQYF. DNA for the CDR3: TGTGCCATCAGTGGCCTAGACAGGGGGCAGGAGACCCAGTACTTC.